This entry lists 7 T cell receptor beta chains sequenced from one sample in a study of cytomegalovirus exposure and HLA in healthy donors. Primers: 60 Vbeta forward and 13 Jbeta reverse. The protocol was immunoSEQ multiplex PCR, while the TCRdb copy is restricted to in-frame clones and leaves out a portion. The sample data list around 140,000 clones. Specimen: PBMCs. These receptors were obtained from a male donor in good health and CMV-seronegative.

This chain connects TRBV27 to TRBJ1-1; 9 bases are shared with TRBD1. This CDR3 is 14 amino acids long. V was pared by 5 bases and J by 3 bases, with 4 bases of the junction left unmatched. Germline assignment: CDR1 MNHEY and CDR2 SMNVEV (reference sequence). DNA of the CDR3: TGTGCCAGCAGTGGACAGGGGATCTACACTGAAGCTTTCTTT. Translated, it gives CASSGQGIYTEAFF.

CDR3 in DNA: TGTGCCAGCAGTTTCCTGGCGGGGGACCCATACGAGCAGTACTTC. This sequence encodes CASSFLAGDPYEQYF. V gene TRBV27 combines with J gene TRBJ2-5; TRBD2 agrees at 7 bases. The closer fit of TRBJ2-7 to the DNA end suggests the J call may be wrong. The CDR3 runs to 15 residues. CDR1 is MNHEY, CDR2 SMNVEV, per germline (reference sequence).

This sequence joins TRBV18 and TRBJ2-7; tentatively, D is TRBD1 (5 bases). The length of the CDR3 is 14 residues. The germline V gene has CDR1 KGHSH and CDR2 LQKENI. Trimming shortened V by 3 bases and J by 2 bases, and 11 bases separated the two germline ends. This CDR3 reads CASSPTTDPYEQYF. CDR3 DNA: TGTGCCAGCTCACCCACGACAGATCCCTACGAGCAGTACTTC.

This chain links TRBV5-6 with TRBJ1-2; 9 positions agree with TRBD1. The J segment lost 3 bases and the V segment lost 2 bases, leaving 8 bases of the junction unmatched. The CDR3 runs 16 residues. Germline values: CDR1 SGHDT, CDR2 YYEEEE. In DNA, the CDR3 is TGTGCCAGCAGCTTATGGACAGGGGATCACTACTATGGCTACACCTTC. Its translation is CASSLWTGDHYYGYTF.

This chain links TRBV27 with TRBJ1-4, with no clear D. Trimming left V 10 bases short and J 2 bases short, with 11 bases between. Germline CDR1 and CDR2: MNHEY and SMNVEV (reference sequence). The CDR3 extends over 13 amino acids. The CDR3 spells CATSEYTNEKLFF. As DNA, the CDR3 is TGTGCCACCTCGGAGTACACTAATGAAAAACTGTTTTTT.

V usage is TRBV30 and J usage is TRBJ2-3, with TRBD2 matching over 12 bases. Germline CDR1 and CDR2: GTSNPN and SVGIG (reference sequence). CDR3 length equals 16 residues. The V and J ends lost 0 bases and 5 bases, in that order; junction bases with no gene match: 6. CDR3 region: CAWSVGLAGNGDTQYF. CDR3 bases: TGTGCCTGGAGTGTAGGACTAGCGGGGAATGGAGATACGCAGTATTTT.

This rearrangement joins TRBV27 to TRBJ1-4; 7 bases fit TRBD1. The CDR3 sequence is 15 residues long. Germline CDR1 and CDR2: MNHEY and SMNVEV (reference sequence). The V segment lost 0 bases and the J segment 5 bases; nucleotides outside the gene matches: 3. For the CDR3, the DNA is TGTGCCAGCAGTTTATCGACAGGGCCAAATGAAAAACTGTTTTTT. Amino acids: CASSLSTGPNEKLFF.